This T cell receptor (beta chain) was sequenced during a study of T cell repertoires in cytomegalovirus infection. Looking at the study overall: Recently identified HLA-C-restricted CMV epitopes were among the peptides used. Both CMV infection and a matching HLA type were indicated by public TCR beta signatures.

The CDR3 has 17 amino acids. Germline V lookup: CDR1 MNHEY, CDR2 SMNVEV (reference sequence). Trimming stripped 5 bases from V and 2 bases from J, with 22 bases between. Points on this clonotype: Its antigen is unknown.

Using its own MiXCR run on the reads, TCRdb lists one record per CDR3 protein. The sample has roughly 700,000 distinct CDR3 sequences, about 33% seen once. The TCR sequence derives from a human donor in good health (CMV status not recorded). Some clones in this sample may be carry-over from other donors' samples. Material: cultured PBMCs, obtained from culture after CMV antigen stimulation. The chain combines TRBV27 with TRBJ2-7; the D is unclear. The DNA of the CDR3 is TGTGCCAGCAGTCTTAATGGGCCCCTCGGTCAAGCCTACGAGCAGTACTTC. Translation: CASSLNGPLGQAYEQYF.